This TCR beta chain was sequenced during a study of human T cells and chemical hapten exposure. From the RACE reads, TCRdb called clonotypes with MiXCR, one entry per CDR3 protein. The sample lists 25,000 to 35,000 distinct CDR3 sequences, over 4.5% occurring once. As for time point: patch test 3, about 24 weeks after DPC sensitization. Treatment here: therapeutic diphenylcyclopropenone sensitization with weekly scalp DPC. Worth noting for this clonotype: This clone may be a read error of a much larger clone one base away.

This CDR3 is 13 amino acids long. Germline V lookup: CDR1 SQVTM, CDR2 ANQGSEA. The origin of this receptor is a man in his thirties or forties with alopecia areata. Some clones in this sample may be carry-over from other donors' samples. This specimen was whole blood, taken in connection with sensitization to the hapten diphenylcyclopropenone (DPC). The chain employs TRBV29-1 and TRBJ1-2, with D uncertain. CDR3 loop: CSVDGGQYYVYTF. As DNA, the CDR3 is TGCAGCGTTGATGGTGGGCAGTATTATGTCTACACCTTC.